The 24 T cell receptor beta chains below were found in one sample sequenced in a study of T cells after yellow fever vaccination. MiXCR was run by TCRdb on the 5' RACE reads, yielding one entry per CDR3 protein. The data show 120,000 or so distinct CDR3 sequences, with around 9.8% seen just once and about 40% held by the top ten. Sequencing used CD8+ T cells sorted from PBMCs, obtained on the day of the yellow fever booster vaccination. The source of these receptors is a man aged 18 to 29 who received the YFV17D yellow fever vaccine.

This clonotype was counted at least ten times. The chain links TRBV10-3 to TRBJ1-5; TRBD1 is a possible D gene (5 bases). The germline CDR1 and CDR2 sequences are ENHRY and SYGVKD. The V end lost 0 bases, the J end lost 5 bases, and 17 bases lay between the germline ends. This CDR3 is 17 amino acids long. The CDR3 reads CAISESEGSHFYQPQHF. The CDR3 coding sequence is TGTGCCATCAGTGAGTCCGAGGGGTCCCACTTCTATCAGCCCCAGCATTTT.

Only a few counts were recorded for this clonotype. The rearrangement joins TRBV23-1 to TRBJ2-5, with 11 bases matching TRBD2. TRBV23-1 is known as an ORF, though its function is uncertain. V shed 0 bases, J shed 2 bases, and the junction held 8 bases outside the gene matches. The CDR3 is 18 residues long. Here the CDR3 reads CASSQSWLAGGVQETQYF. CDR3 DNA: TGCGCCAGCAGTCAATCGTGGCTAGCGGGGGGTGTACAAGAGACCCAGTACTTC.

The chain couples TRBV20-1 to TRBJ2-7; 7 nucleotides align to TRBD1. V trimming: 5 bases; J trimming: 3 bases; junction bases outside the gene matches: 7. The CDR3 consists of 13 residues. The germline CDR1 and CDR2 sequences are DFQATT and SNEGSKA (reference sequence). The CDR3 sequence: CSAVRDRYYEQYF. In DNA, the CDR3 is TGCAGTGCTGTCCGGGACAGATACTACGAGCAGTACTTC.

The chain combines TRBV6-6 with TRBJ2-3; perhaps TRBD2 as D (5 bases). Trimming took 5 bases from V and 2 from J, leaving 11 bases between them. The CDR3 has 14 residues. Germline lookup yields CDR1 MNHNY and CDR2 SVGAGI (reference sequence). CDR3 region: CASSRTRVTDTQYF. DNA of the CDR3: TGTGCCAGCAGTAGAACTAGGGTCACAGATACGCAGTATTTT.

Of note for this clonotype: The limits of the CDR3 on the DNA are not certain, so only TCRdb's listed CDR3 is given. The CDR3 here is CASSSSVGRTDTQYF. The chain joins TRBV6-5 to TRBJ2-3. The CDR3 length equals 15 residues, ends included. The germline V gene encodes CDR1 MNHEY and CDR2 SVGAGI.

The gene calls are TRBV25-1 and TRBJ1-2; a possible D gene is TRBD1 (5 bases). V lost 2 bases to trimming and J lost 2 bases, with 21 bases between them. From germline, CDR1 is MGHDK and CDR2 SYGVNS. The CDR3 loop spans 18 amino acids. CDR3 residues: CASSEGPSRGTDNYGYTF. CDR3 sequence (DNA): TGTGCCAGCAGTGAAGGACCTAGTCGTGGGACGGACAACTATGGCTACACCTTC.

In this sample, this clonotype turned up many times. The chain links TRBV30 to TRBJ2-7, with 10 bases matching TRBD1. V gave up 2 bases and J gave up 6 bases; unmatched junction bases: 1. The germline gives CDR1 GTSNPN, CDR2 SVGIG (reference sequence). The CDR3 consists of 12 residues. The CDR3 nucleotides are TGTGCCTGGAGTAGGACAGGGGGCGAGCAGTACTTC. This codes for CAWSRTGGEQYF.

The table lists this clonotype with many counts. The chain has TRBV4-3 and TRBJ2-5; a possible D gene is TRBD1 (6 bases). The germline V gene has CDR1 LGHNA and CDR2 YSLEER. The CDR3 runs 14 residues. The V gene lost 4 bases and the J gene lost 7 bases, with 16 bases spanning the gap. CDR3 amino acids: CASSPWTASGTQYF. CDR3 DNA sequence: TGCGCCAGCAGCCCTTGGACAGCCAGTGGGACCCAGTACTTC.

A few counts support this clonotype. CDR3 sequence (DNA): TGCGCCAGCAGCTTCTCCGTCGGTGAAGCTTTCTTT. Translation gives CASSFSVGEAFF. The rearrangement links TRBV5-1 to TRBJ1-1; D uncertain. In germline, CDR1 is SGHRS, CDR2 YFSETQ. This CDR3 is built from 12 residues. Trimming pared 2 bases from V and 7 bases from J, leaving 9 bases between.

V usage is TRBV28 and J usage is TRBJ2-1; a weak D match, TRBD1 (6 bases). The CDR3 totals 12 residues. The V end was cut by 2 bases, the J end by 9 bases, with 8 bases between. Per germline, CDR1 MDHEN and CDR2 SYDVKM. Here the CDR3 DNA reads TGTGCCAGCAGTTTAGGGGGCAGTGAGCAGTTCTTC. This gives the protein CASSLGGSEQFF.

This chain joins TRBV7-3 and TRBJ2-3, with D tentatively TRBD2 (5 bases). Trimming took 1 base from V and 0 from J, leaving 8 bases between them. This CDR3 is built from 15 residues. Germline V lookup: CDR1 SGHTA, CDR2 FQGTGA. The CDR3 region is CASSLRAVSTDTQYF. CDR3 in DNA: TGTGCCAGCAGCTTAAGAGCGGTTAGCACAGATACGCAGTATTTT.

This clonotype was seen at least ten times. V usage is TRBV4-2 and J usage is TRBJ2-3, with 8 bases that match TRBD2. Trimming removed 1 base from V and 6 bases from J; junction bases left unmatched: 6. This CDR3 has 15 amino acids. Germline V gives CDR1 LGHNA, CDR2 YNFKEQ. The CDR3 loop reads CASSQVAGNGDTQYF. CDR3 nucleotide sequence: TGTGCCAGCAGCCAAGTAGCGGGGAACGGGGATACGCAGTATTTT.

This clonotype was detected only a few times. The chain has TRBV20-1 and TRBJ2-3; 7 positions match TRBD1. Germline trimming cut 7 bases from V and 2 bases from J; bases unmatched to any gene: 12. The CDR3 spans 15 residues. The germline V gene encodes CDR1 DFQATT and CDR2 SNEGSKA (reference sequence). CDR3 nucleotides: TGCAGTGTCTCCCTTGGGACAGACCTCACAGATACGCAGTATTTT. It translates to CSVSLGTDLTDTQYF.

This chain uses TRBV14 with TRBJ2-7, with no clear D. CDR3 length: 16 residues. The germline V gene encodes CDR1 SGHDN and CDR2 FVKESK. V dropped 1 base and J dropped 1 base, with 14 bases sitting between them. CDR3 region: CASSQGFGSSSYEQYF. As DNA, the CDR3 is TGTGCCAGCAGCCAAGGGTTCGGCAGTTCATCCTACGAGCAGTACTTC. The variable domain in full, with the rest retrieved from reference TRBV14 and TRBJ2-7, is EAGVTQFPSHSVIEKGQTVTLRCDPISGHDNLYWYRRVMGKEIKFLLHFVKESKQDESGMPNNRFLAERTGGTYSTLKVQPAELEDSGVYFCASSQGFGSSSYEQYFGPGTRLTVT.

The table lists this clonotype with a few counts. The rearrangement joins TRBV7-8 to TRBJ2-1; tentatively, D is TRBD1 or TRBD2 (6 bases each). There are 14 residues in the CDR3. The V gene lost 6 bases and the J gene lost 8 bases, with 17 bases spanning the gap. Germline lookup yields CDR1 SGHVS and CDR2 FQNEAQ. This chain's CDR3 is CASSSRGPNDEQFF. The DNA for the CDR3 is TGTGCCAGCAGTTCACGGGGGCCGAACGATGAGCAGTTCTTC.

This clonotype has just a few counts. The chain links TRBV4-3 to TRBJ2-2, with TRBD1 matching 8 bases. The V gene's germline CDR1 is LGHNA and CDR2 YSLEER. Trimming at V came to 4 bases and at J to 5 bases, leaving 3 bases not matched to a gene. This CDR3 comprises 14 residues. CDR3 DNA: TGCGCCAGCAGCCGGACAGGGCGGACCGGGGAGCTGTTTTTT. It encodes CASSRTGRTGELFF.

This clonotype has a count of ten or more. This sequence joins TRBV7-8 and TRBJ1-1; TRBD1 matches at 10 bases. Unmatched junction bases numbered 6, after V lost 2 bases and J lost 3 bases. CDR1 is SGHVS, CDR2 FQNEAQ, per germline. The CDR3 runs to 16 residues. The CDR3 DNA follows: TGTGCCAGCAGCTTACCCCGGACAGGGGGGGACACTGAAGCTTTCTTT. Translating gives CASSLPRTGGDTEAFF.

This clonotype has ten or more counts. CDR3 sequence (DNA): TGTGCCAGCAGCTTAGGTGCGGAGCTTACGTGGGCGCCCCTCCACTTT. Its protein product is CASSLGAELTWAPLHF. This chain uses TRBV7-2 with TRBJ1-6; D is undetermined. Germline V gene sequence: CDR1 SGHTA, CDR2 FQGNSA. The CDR3 has 16 residues. With 1 base removed from V and 13 bases from J, the gap between germline ends came to 20 bases.

The table lists this clonotype with many counts. The V gene is TRBV11-2, the J gene TRBJ2-1; TRBD2 aligns across 7 bases. Germline V gene sequence: CDR1 SGHAT, CDR2 FQNNGV. V lost 5 bases, J lost 2 bases, and 6 bases stayed unmatched. The CDR3 extends over 15 amino acids. The CDR3 DNA is TGTGCCAGCAGCAGCGGGGCCCGGACCTACAATGAGCAGTTCTTC. Its protein is CASSSGARTYNEQFF.

This rearrangement joins TRBV29-1 to TRBJ1-2; TRBD1 agrees at 9 bases. J was trimmed by 7 bases and V by 5 bases; bases with no gene match: 8. The CDR3 loop spans 13 amino acids. Germline CDR1 reads SQVTM; CDR2 reads ANQGSEA. The CDR3 coding sequence is TGCAGCGTTCCTAGGACAGGGGACAGTGGCTACACCTTC. Protein product: CSVPRTGDSGYTF.

This sequence joins TRBV4-1 and TRBJ1-2; D is perhaps TRBD1 (5 bases). Per the germline V gene, CDR1 is MGHRA and CDR2 is YSYEKL. Trimming removed 4 bases at V and 8 bases at J, with 23 bases between. CDR3 size: 16 residues. Here the CDR3 DNA reads TGCGCCAGCAGCCCTACACCTGACAGCCCTTATCTGGGCTACACCTTC. Translation: CASSPTPDSPYLGYTF.

This clonotype turned up a few times. This chain connects TRBV7-9 to TRBJ2-7, with D possibly being TRBD1 (5 bases). CDR1 is SEHNR and CDR2 is FQNEAQ in the germline V gene (reference sequence). This CDR3 has 11 residues. V was clipped by 7 bases and J by 3 bases, with 7 bases between them. The CDR3 sequence: CASIGVYEQYF. The DNA of the CDR3 is TGTGCCAGCATAGGGGTCTACGAGCAGTACTTC.

This chain uses TRBV7-2 with TRBJ2-7, with D perhaps matching TRBD2 (5 bases). V dropped 5 bases and J dropped 2 bases, with 16 bases sitting between them. This CDR3 is 15 amino acids long. Germline V gene sequence: CDR1 SGHTA, CDR2 FQGNSA. DNA of the CDR3: TGTGCCAGCAGCGAGCAGAGGACTGCCGCCTACGAGCAGTACTTC. Amino acids: CASSEQRTAAYEQYF.

This clonotype has a handful of counts. The chain links TRBV19 to TRBJ2-3; possibly TRBD1 for D (6 bases). In germline, CDR1 is LNHDA, CDR2 SQIVND (reference sequence). This CDR3 is 13 amino acids long. V was clipped by 9 bases and J by 2 bases, with 12 bases between them. The CDR3 is CASGTYITDTQYF. DNA of the CDR3: TGTGCCAGCGGGACATACATCACAGATACGCAGTATTTT.